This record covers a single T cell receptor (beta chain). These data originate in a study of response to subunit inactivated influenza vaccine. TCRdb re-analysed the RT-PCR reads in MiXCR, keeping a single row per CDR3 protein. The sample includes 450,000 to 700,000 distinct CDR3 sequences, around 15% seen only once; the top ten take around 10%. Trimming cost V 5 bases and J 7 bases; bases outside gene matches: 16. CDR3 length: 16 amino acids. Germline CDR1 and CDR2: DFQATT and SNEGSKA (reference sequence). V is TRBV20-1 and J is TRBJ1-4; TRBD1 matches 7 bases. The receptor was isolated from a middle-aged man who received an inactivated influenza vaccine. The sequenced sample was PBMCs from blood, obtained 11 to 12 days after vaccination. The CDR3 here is CSAPKGSTGYSEKLFF. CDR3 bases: TGCAGTGCTCCCAAAGGTTCGACAGGGTATAGTGAAAAACTGTTTTTT.